The rows below give T cell receptor beta chains drawn from one sample of a study of T-cell memory formation after mild COVID-19. A single record per CDR3 protein comes from TCRdb applying MiXCR to the 5' RACE reads. The sample includes fewer than 650,000 distinct CDR3 sequences, about 20% of them seen just once. Sequences were obtained from PBMCs or a T cell subset sorted from them (not recorded which). Source of these receptors: an adult woman who had mild COVID-19 (a few samples of this study predate the infection). Cell type and time point are not known. Both conserved end residues are part of each CDR3. A D gene is named only where the DNA matches it firmly. Clone size is shown for a subset of rows, as once, few, many or a class of expanded clone.

TRBV6-2/TRBV6-3	few	TRBJ2-3	TRBD2	TGTGCCAGCAGCCACCCTAGCGGGGGGGCGGGGACAGATACGCAGTATTTT	CASSHPSGGAGTDTQYF
TRBV5-1	few	TRBJ1-5	-	TGCGCCAGCAGCTTGGACTGGGACGCACATCAGCCCCAGCATTTT	CASSLDWDAHQPQHF
TRBV5-1	-	TRBJ2-7	TRBD1	TGCGCCAGCAGCCCCGGACAGGCCCGGCCGGTACTCTACGAGCAGTACTTC	CASSPGQARPVLYEQYF
TRBV30	-	TRBJ2-7	TRBD1	TGTGCCTGGAGTGTACATGACAGGGTCTATTCTAACGAGCAGTACTTC	CAWSVHDRVYSNEQYF
TRBV7-2	-	TRBJ1-1	-	TGTGCCAGCAGCATCCCCGGCGAAACTGAAGCTTTCTTT	CASSIPGETEAFF
TRBV7-8	few	TRBJ1-1	-	TGTGCCAGCAGCGCGAGGGCCCGGAACACTGAAGCTTTCTTT	CASSARARNTEAFF
TRBV5-5	few	TRBJ2-5	TRBD2	TGTGCCAGCATCCCGGGGGGGCTGGAGACCCAGTACTTC	CASIPGGLETQYF
TRBV24-1	few	TRBJ2-3	TRBD1	TGTGCCACCCGCCTTGGACAGGACACAGATACGCAGTATTTT	CATRLGQDTDTQYF
TRBV24-1	-	TRBJ2-7	-	TGTGCCACCAGTGACCCCTCGGACAGCACGTACGAGCAGTACTTC	CATSDPSDSTYEQYF
TRBV7-9	-	TRBJ2-2	-	TGTGCCAGCAGCTTTCGGCGGGAGAACACCGGGGAGCTGTTTTTT	CASSFRRENTGELFF
TRBV20-1	few	TRBJ1-4	-	TGCAGTGCTAGACCGGTTCGGAGGGTTGATGAAAAACTGTTTTTT	CSARPVRRVDEKLFF
TRBV29-1	few	TRBJ2-7	TRBD2	TGCAGCGTCCGAACTAGCGGGGGGGCGCGCGAGCAGTACTTC	CSVRTSGGAREQYF
TRBV3-1	-	TRBJ1-2	-	TGTGCCAGCAGTCCCCGCGGACGGAGCTATGGCTACACCTTC	CASSPRGRSYGYTF
TRBV5-4	few	TRBJ2-7	-	TGTGCCAGCTACTATTTGGGGCAGGGACCCTACGAGCAGTACTTC	CASYYLGQGPYEQYF
TRBV6-5	-	TRBJ2-1	TRBD1	TGTGCCAGCAGTTCTACCGGGACAGGGTCTTGGAATGAGCAGTTCTTC	CASSSTGTGSWNEQFF
TRBV20-1	few	TRBJ2-7	-	TGCAGTGGGGGGGACTACGAGCAGTACTTC	CSGGDYEQYF
TRBV4-1	few	TRBJ2-6	-	TGCGCCAGCAGCCAATTGACAGGGAGGGGGGCCAACGTCCTGACTTTC	CASSQLTGRGANVLTF
TRBV5-1	few	TRBJ2-7	-	TGCGCCAGCAGCTTGGCGGACACACCCTCCTACGAGCAGTACTTC	CASSLADTPSYEQYF
TRBV30	few	TRBJ2-7	-	TGTGCCTGGAGGCGCGGAGGGGGCAACGAGCAGTACTTC	CAWRRGGGNEQYF
TRBV5-5	few	TRBJ2-5	TRBD1	TGTGCCAGCAGCTTGGGCCTCTACAGGGGCCAAGAGACCCAGTACTTC	CASSLGLYRGQETQYF
TRBV2	few	TRBJ1-1	-	TGTGCCAGCCGAGGCCTACGAGGACAAGTTGAAGCTTTCTTT	CASRGLRGQVEAFF
TRBV30	-	TRBJ2-3	TRBD2	TGTGCCTGGAGTAAACCCGGATCTGCGGGGGGCTTCACAGATACGCAGTATTTT	CAWSKPGSAGGFTDTQYF
TRBV4-3	-	TRBJ2-7	TRBD1	TGCGCCAGCAGCGAAAAAACGGGACAGGGGGACGAGCAGTACTTC	CASSEKTGQGDEQYF
TRBV7-8	-	TRBJ2-6	-	TGTGCCAGCAGCCCCCGGGTGAGCCGCAAAGGGGACTCTGGGGCCAACGTCCTGACTTTC	CASSPRVSRKGDSGANVLTF
TRBV20-1	few	TRBJ2-5	TRBD1	TGCAGTGCGAGACAGGGTGAGCTGGAGACCCAGTACTTC	CSARQGELETQYF
TRBV15	few	TRBJ2-7	TRBD1	TGTGCCACCAGCAGAGATCTCGCTGGGACAGGGAACGAGCAGTACTTC	CATSRDLAGTGNEQYF
TRBV5-1	-	TRBJ1-5	TRBD1	TGCGCCAGCAGACCGACAGGGGGTAGCAATCAGCCCCAGCATTTT	CASRPTGGSNQPQHF
TRBV12-3/TRBV12-4	-	TRBJ1-1	TRBD1	TGTGCCAGCAGTTCCGGGACAGGGGAAGGGGTTAGGGCTTTCTTT	CASSSGTGEGVRAFF
TRBV6-5	many	TRBJ2-5	-	TGTGCCAGCACAAGGGGTGGCCAAGAGACCCAGTACTTC	CASTRGGQETQYF
TRBV7-8	-	TRBJ1-2	TRBD1	TGTGCCAGCAGCTTCTTTGCGGGGAGGGGGCGCCTCTCTAACTATGGCTACACCTTC	CASSFFAGRGRLSNYGYTF
TRBV7-2	many	TRBJ2-1	TRBD2	TGTGCCAGCAGCTCCCCGGGACTAGCGGGGGGGCTCTATGAGCAGTTCTTC	CASSSPGLAGGLYEQFF
TRBV7-9	-	TRBJ2-7	-	TGTGCCAGCAGCTTTGGACGGGACTACGAGCAGTACTTC	CASSFGRDYEQYF
TRBV21-1	-	TRBJ2-1	-	TGTGCCAGCAGCACCGCGCCGTGCGGACTAGCGGGGGGCAATGAGCAGTTCTTC	CASSTAPCGLAGGNEQFF
TRBV28	few	TRBJ1-1	-	TGTGCCAGCAGTTTCTCCCGGGGGGGCCCCGGAGCTTTCTTT	CASSFSRGGPGAFF
TRBV7-7	once	TRBJ2-1	TRBD1	TGTGCCAGCAGCCCACGGACAGGGCTAAATGAGCAGTTCTTC	CASSPRTGLNEQFF
TRBV2	few	TRBJ2-3	-	TGTGCCAGCAGTGAACTGCGTACAGATACGCAGTATTTT	CASSELRTDTQYF
TRBV6-6	-	TRBJ2-7	TRBD2	TGTGCCAGCATCCCTAGCGGGAGCGCCTACGAGCAGTACTTC	CASIPSGSAYEQYF
TRBV20-1	-	TRBJ2-1	TRBD2	TGCAGTGCGGGGTTAGCACTAGCGGGAGGGAATGAGCAGTTCTTC	CSAGLALAGGNEQFF
TRBV11-2	few	TRBJ2-5	-	TGTGCCAGCAGCTCTCCGGGGGCACAAGAGACCCAGTACTTC	CASSSPGAQETQYF
TRBV15	-	TRBJ2-7	-	TGTGCCACCAGCAGATCCCGGGGCAGCTCCTACGAGCAGTACTTC	CATSRSRGSSYEQYF
TRBV12-3/TRBV12-4	-	TRBJ2-3	TRBD1	TGTGCCAGCAGCTTTACAGGGGGCCGGGCAGATACGCAGTATTTT	CASSFTGGRADTQYF
TRBV7-9	few	TRBJ1-1	TRBD1	TGTGCCAGCAGCTCCGGCCCCGGCAGGGGGCATAGGGACACTGAAGCTTTCTTT	CASSSGPGRGHRDTEAFF
TRBV5-1	-	TRBJ2-1	TRBD1	TGCGCCAGCAGATACGCCGGACAGGGGGAATGGGAGCAGTTCTTC	CASRYAGQGEWEQFF
TRBV18	few	TRBJ1-1	-	TGTGCCAGCTCACCACGCTCCAGGGCAGACACTGAAGCTTTCTTT	CASSPRSRADTEAFF
TRBV18	-	TRBJ2-7	-	TGTGCCAGCTCACCGGGCCCTGCCTACGAGCAGTACTTC	CASSPGPAYEQYF
TRBV7-9	few	TRBJ1-2	-	TGTGCCAGCAGCTTAGCAGAGGTAGCTAGTGTCGGCGGCTACACCTTC	CASSLAEVASVGGYTF
TRBV29-1	many	TRBJ2-7	-	TGCAGCGTTCGCGGGGCCGTGGGGGAGCAGTACTTC	CSVRGAVGEQYF
TRBV19	-	TRBJ1-3	-	TGTGCCAGTTCCAGAGAAGGAAACACCATATATTTT	CASSREGNTIYF
TRBV5-1	few	TRBJ2-6	TRBD2	TGCGCCAGCAGCTTGGGGACTAGATCCGCAACGACCAACGTCCTGACTTTC	CASSLGTRSATTNVLTF
TRBV5-1	few	TRBJ2-7	TRBD2	TGCGCCAGCAGCCAAACCGGGACTAGCGTTTACTACGAGCAGTACTTC	CASSQTGTSVYYEQYF
TRBV4-3	-	TRBJ2-1	TRBD2	TGCGCCAGCAGCCAAGAAGCGGGAGACAGCAATGAGCAGTTCTTC	CASSQEAGDSNEQFF
TRBV7-9	-	TRBJ2-5	-	TGTGCCAGCAGCTTGGCTACTATCGGACAGTCTCAGCACTTC	CASSLATIGQSQHF
TRBV3-1	few	TRBJ1-3	TRBD1	TGTGCCAGCAGCCGACTTGAGGGGGCTTCTGGAAACACCATATATTTT	CASSRLEGASGNTIYF
TRBV5-6	-	TRBJ2-5	-	TGTGCCAGCAGCTGGGGCGGGCTACAAGAGACCCAGTACTTC	CASSWGGLQETQYF
TRBV12-3/TRBV12-4	few	TRBJ1-3	-	TGTGCCAGCAGGGAAGACGGATCAGATGGAAACACCATATATTTT	CASREDGSDGNTIYF
TRBV24-1	-	TRBJ1-2	-	TGTGCCACCAGTGACCCCACAGGACCCTATGGCTACACCTTC	CATSDPTGPYGYTF
TRBV5-1	few	TRBJ2-3	-	TGCGCCAGCGGTTATAGCTCCACAGATACGCAGTATTTT	CASGYSSTDTQYF